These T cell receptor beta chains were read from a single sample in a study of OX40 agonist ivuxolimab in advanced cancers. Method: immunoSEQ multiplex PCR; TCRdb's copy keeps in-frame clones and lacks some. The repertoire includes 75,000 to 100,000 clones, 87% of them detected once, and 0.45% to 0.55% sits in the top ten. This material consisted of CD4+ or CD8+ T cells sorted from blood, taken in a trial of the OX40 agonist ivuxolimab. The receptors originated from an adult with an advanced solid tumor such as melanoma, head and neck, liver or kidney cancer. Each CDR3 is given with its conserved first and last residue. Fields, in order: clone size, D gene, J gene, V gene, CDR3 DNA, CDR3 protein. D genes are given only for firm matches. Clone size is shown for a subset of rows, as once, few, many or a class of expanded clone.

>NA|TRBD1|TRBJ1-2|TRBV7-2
TGTGCCAGCAGCGACAGGGTCGGGGGAGGCTACACCTTC
CASSDRVGGGYTF
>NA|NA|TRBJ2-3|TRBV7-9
TGTGCCAGCAGCTTAGCGCTGGGGGGTACTAGCACAGATACGCAGTATTTT
CASSLALGGTSTDTQYF
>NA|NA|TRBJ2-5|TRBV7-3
TGTGCCTGCTGTGCGGGGCAGTACTTC
CACCAGQYF
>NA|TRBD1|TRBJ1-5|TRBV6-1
TGTGCCAGCAGTGAAGCCGTACAGGGGGCGAGGCAGCCCCAGCATTTT
CASSEAVQGARQPQHF
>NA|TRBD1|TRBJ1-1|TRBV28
TGTGCCAGCAGTTTTGCAGGGGGACGTGGAAAGGGAGCTTTCTTT
CASSFAGGRGKGAFF
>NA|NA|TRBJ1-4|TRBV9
TGTGCCAGCAGCGTAGATGTTTCGAGTAATGAAAAACTGTTTTTT
CASSVDVSSNEKLFF
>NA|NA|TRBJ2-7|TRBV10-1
TGCGCCAGGGCCCGGGTCCTATGCGTCTACGAGCAGTACTTC
CARARVLCVYEQYF
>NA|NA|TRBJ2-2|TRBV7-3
TGTGCCAGCAGCTTACCCGGGGCGAACACCGGGGAGCTGTTTTTT
CASSLPGANTGELFF
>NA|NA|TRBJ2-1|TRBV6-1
TGTGCCAGCAGCGGGCCCGGACAGGAGCAGTTCTTC
CASSGPGQEQFF
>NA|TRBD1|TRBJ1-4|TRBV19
TGTGCCAGTAGGGGAGGGGGCTCAGGCGTCAGACTGTTTTTT
CASRGGGSGVRLFF
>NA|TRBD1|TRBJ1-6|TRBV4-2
TGTGCCAGCAGCCGAGGGACAGCCAATTCACCCCTCCACTTT
CASSRGTANSPLHF
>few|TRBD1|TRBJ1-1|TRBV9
TGTGCCAGCAGCCTAACACAGGGGGCGACTGAAGCTTTCTTT
CASSLTQGATEAFF
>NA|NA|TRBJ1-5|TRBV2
TGTGCCAGCAGTCCCGGAGGAGTCAATCAGCCCCAGCATTTT
CASSPGGVNQPQHF
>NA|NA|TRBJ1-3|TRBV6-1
TGTGCCAGCAGGTCCGGGGGCAGCTCTGGAAACACCATATATTTT
CASRSGGSSGNTIYF
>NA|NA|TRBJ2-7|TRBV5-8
TGTGCCAGCAGCTTGGTAGGACAAAGCTACGAGCAGTACTTC
CASSLVGQSYEQYF
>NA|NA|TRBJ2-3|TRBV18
TGTGCCAGCTCAAGTTATGGAGGGGGCGTAGATACGCAGTATTTT
CASSSYGGGVDTQYF
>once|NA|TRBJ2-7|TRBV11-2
TGTGCCAGCACCCAGGGCCCGAACTACGAGCAGTACTTC
CASTQGPNYEQYF
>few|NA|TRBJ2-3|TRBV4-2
TGTGCCAGCAGCCAAGAGGGGACCGGGGTGTCAGATACGCAGTATTTT
CASSQEGTGVSDTQYF
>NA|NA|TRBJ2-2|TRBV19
TGTGCCAGTAGTACACCCTTAGTGGGGGGGCAATGGACCGGGGAGCTGTTTTTT
CASSTPLVGGQWTGELFF
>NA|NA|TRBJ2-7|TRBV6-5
TGTGCCAGCAGGAAGGGGGGCAGCTCCTACGAGCAGTACTTC
CASRKGGSSYEQYF